Listed below are T cell receptor beta chains from one sample, sequenced in a study of T-cell memory formation after mild COVID-19. TCRdb ran MiXCR on the 5' RACE reads and lists one entry per CDR3 protein. The sample holds 95,000 to 110,000 distinct CDR3 sequences, roughly an eighth seen once. Material for sequencing was PBMCs or a T cell subset sorted from them (not recorded which). The source of these receptors is a man younger than 30 who had mild COVID-19 (a few samples of this study predate the infection). Cell type and time point are not known. Both conserved end residues are part of each CDR3. A D gene is named only where the DNA matches it firmly. Size values are once, few and many counts, or a class for expanded clones, and some rows have none.

TRBJ2-3 | TRBD2 | TRBV20-1 | 14 | few | TGCAGTGCTAGTGCTAGCGGGGAGGGAGATACGCAGTATTTT | CSASASGEGDTQYF
TRBJ1-2 | . | TRBV4-1 | 15 | . | TGCGCCAGCAGCCAGCCCGGTACTGAGGGCTATGGCTACACCTTC | CASSQPGTEGYGYTF
TRBJ2-5 | . | TRBV28 | 14 | . | TGTGCCAGCAGTTACCCACAGGGGGGGGAGACCCAGTACTTC | CASSYPQGGETQYF
TRBJ2-5 | TRBD1 | TRBV12-3/TRBV12-4 | 13 | few | TGTGCCAGCAGTTTGACAGGGCCAGAGACCCAGTACTTC | CASSLTGPETQYF
TRBJ2-2 | . | TRBV6-5 | 16 | few | TGTGCCAGCAGTCTAAGGTTCCACAACGGCGCCGGGGAGCTGTTTTTT | CASSLRFHNGAGELFF
TRBJ1-1 | . | TRBV4-3 | 14 | . | TGCGCCAGCAGCGAGCAAGGTATGAACACTGAAGCTTTCTTT | CASSEQGMNTEAFF
TRBJ2-7 | . | TRBV5-1 | 13 | few | TGCGCCAGCAGCTTGAACCTGCCCCACGAGCAGTACTTC | CASSLNLPHEQYF
TRBJ2-7 | . | TRBV30 | 11 | many | TGTGCCTGGGACAGTCCCCACGAGCAGTACTTC | CAWDSPHEQYF
TRBJ2-1 | . | TRBV29-1 | 13 | . | TGCAGCGTTGAAGGTCACGGAAACAATGAGCAGTTCTTC | CSVEGHGNNEQFF
TRBJ1-2 | . | TRBV29-1 | 12 | few | TGCAGCGTTGTACAGGGATCCTATGGCTACACCTTC | CSVVQGSYGYTF
TRBJ1-1 | . | TRBV5-5 | 15 | many | TGTGCCAGCAGTTATGGCCCGACTGGGGGCACTGAAGCTTTCTTT | CASSYGPTGGTEAFF
TRBJ1-2 | . | TRBV18 | 14 | . | TGTGCCAGCTCACTTGGGACGGGCCCCTATGGCTACACCTTC | CASSLGTGPYGYTF
TRBJ1-2 | . | TRBV7-2 | 17 | . | TGTGCCAGCAGCTTAGGACCCGGACACCAGTCTAACTATGGCTACACCTTC | CASSLGPGHQSNYGYTF
TRBJ2-3 | . | TRBV4-1 | 12 | few | TGCGCCAGCAGCCAAAACGGGGATACGCAGTATTTT | CASSQNGDTQYF
TRBJ2-1 | TRBD1 | TRBV12-3/TRBV12-4 | 14 | . | TGTGCCAGCATCGGGACAGGGGGGTGGAATGAGCAGTTCTTC | CASIGTGGWNEQFF
TRBJ1-2 | . | TRBV6-1 | 12 | . | TGTGCCAGCAGCGCCCCGGGAGTACAGGGCCGGTTC | CASSAPGVQGRF
TRBJ2-1 | TRBD1 | TRBV5-1 | 12 | many | TGCGCCAGCAGTTTACAGGGGAATGAGCAGTTCTTC | CASSLQGNEQFF
TRBJ1-1 | TRBD1 | TRBV5-8 | 15 | many | TGTGCCAGCAGCTCCCTCAGGGGGCGGAACACTGAAGCTTTCTTT | CASSSLRGRNTEAFF
TRBJ2-7 | . | TRBV4-3 | 14 | many | TGCGCCAGCAGCCCCCAGCGAGGAGGCTACGAGCAGTACTTC | CASSPQRGGYEQYF
TRBJ2-5 | . | TRBV10-3 | 15 | few | TGTGCCATCAGTGAGTATGACGGTCGCCAAGAGACCCAGTACTTC | CAISEYDGRQETQYF
TRBJ2-3 | . | TRBV10-3 | 16 | . | TGTGCCATCAGTGAGGGAGGAGGGACCTCCACAGATACGCAGTATTTT | CAISEGGGTSTDTQYF
TRBJ1-5 | . | TRBV9 | 17 | . | TGTGCCAGCAGCACCCTCCAGGTGTCAGAAAACCATCAGCCCCAGCATTTT | CASSTLQVSENHQPQHF
TRBJ1-1 | . | TRBV7-9 | 13 | . | TGTGCCAGCAGGTTCGGTGCGGACACTGAAGCTTTCTTT | CASRFGADTEAFF
TRBJ2-1 | . | TRBV3-1 | 17 | . | TGTGCCAGCAGCCAAGTAGTCCTGCGGAGCTCCTACAATGAGCAGTTCTTC | CASSQVVLRSSYNEQFF
TRBJ2-4 | TRBD2 | TRBV3-1 | 16 | few | TGTGCCAGCAGCCAAGGAAGCGGGGAAGCCAAAAACATTCAGTACTTC | CASSQGSGEAKNIQYF
TRBJ2-3 | TRBD2 | TRBV7-2 | 16 | few | TGTGCCAGCAGCTTAACAGCGGGGGCCTACACAGATACGCAGTATTTT | CASSLTAGAYTDTQYF
TRBJ2-2 | TRBD2 | TRBV4-3 | 17 | . | TGCGCCAGCAGCCAGTTATTTAGCGGGCCGAACACCGGGGAGCTGTTTTTT | CASSQLFSGPNTGELFF
TRBJ2-3 | . | TRBV7-2 | 15 | . | TGTGACAGCAGCTTAGTGGCAGGGAGGACAGATACGCAGTATTTT | CDSSLVAGRTDTQYF
TRBJ2-1 | . | TRBV20-1 | 15 | . | TGCAGTGCTAGAGGTAGGACCCAACCCTACAATGAGCAGTTCTTC | CSARGRTQPYNEQFF
TRBJ2-5 | . | TRBV29-1 | 12 | many | TGCAGCGCAGGTGGTATGGGTGAGACCCAGTACTTC | CSAGGMGETQYF
TRBJ2-3 | TRBD2 | TRBV7-3 | 16 | . | TGTGCCAGCAGCTTAACGGTCGGGGGGGCCGAGGATACGCAGTATTTT | CASSLTVGGAEDTQYF
TRBJ1-1 | . | TRBV7-8 | 16 | . | TGTGCCAGCAGCTTAAGCCAGGGGAAGGGAGACACTGAAGCTTTCTTT | CASSLSQGKGDTEAFF
TRBJ1-5 | . | TRBV28 | 15 | . | TGTGCCAGCAGTTTAAGGACAGTCGGGAGTCAGCCCCAGCATTTT | CASSLRTVGSQPQHF
TRBJ2-1 | . | TRBV7-2 | 12 | few | TGTGCCAGCAGCTCCGGTCACCGTGAGCAGTTCTTC | CASSSGHREQFF
TRBJ2-3 | TRBD2 | TRBV4-2 | 16 | few | TGTGCCAGCAGCCCCGGACTAGCGGGACCCACAGATACGCAGTATTTT | CASSPGLAGPTDTQYF
TRBJ2-3 | TRBD1 | TRBV20-1 | 17 | few | TGCAGTGCTACGGGGTTCGGACAGGGGCTTCCGGGGGATACGCAGTATTTT | CSATGFGQGLPGDTQYF
TRBJ2-7 | . | TRBV4-3 | 18 | many | TGCGCCAGCAGCCAAGATCTAACTCGGACGGATGTTTCCTACGAGCAGTACTTC | CASSQDLTRTDVSYEQYF
TRBJ1-2 | TRBD1 | TRBV10-3 | 12 | . | TGTGCCATCAGGGACAGGGGTTATGGCTACACCTTC | CAIRDRGYGYTF
TRBJ2-1 | . | TRBV4-3 | 15 | . | TGCGCCAGCAGCCCAAAGGACCAGTCCTACAATGAGCAGTTCTTC | CASSPKDQSYNEQFF
TRBJ1-2 | . | TRBV11-2 | 12 | . | TGTGCCAGCAGCTTAGGAGCGACTGGACAGACCTTC | CASSLGATGQTF
TRBJ2-3 | . | TRBV11-2 | 16 | . | TGTGCCAGCAGCGTAAAGGGTGAGGGACTCACAGATACGCAGTATTTT | CASSVKGEGLTDTQYF
TRBJ2-7 | TRBD1 | TRBV6-5 | 16 | few | TGTGCCAGCATAAGGCGCCCGGGACAGGGAGCGGGAGAGCAGTACTTC | CASIRRPGQGAGEQYF
TRBJ1-2 | . | TRBV5-5 | 15 | few | TGTGCCAGCAGCTTGACCCCCGGGACCTGGACCGGCTACACCTTC | CASSLTPGTWTGYTF
TRBJ1-1 | TRBD1 | TRBV6-2/TRBV6-3 | 17 | . | TGTGCCAGCAGTTACCCCTCTAGGACAGGGAAACGAACTGAAGCTTTATTT | CASSYPSRTGKRTEALF
TRBJ2-7 | . | TRBV6-5 | 14 | few | TGTGCCAGCAGCCTACAAGCGATGGGGTACGAGCAGTACTTC | CASSLQAMGYEQYF
TRBJ2-1 | TRBD1 | TRBV11-2 | 14 | . | TGTGCCAGCAGCCCTCCGGACAGGGGGCATGAGCAGTTCTTC | CASSPPDRGHEQFF
TRBJ2-2 | TRBD1 | TRBV7-9 | 13 | few | TGTGCCCCCGGGACAGGGTTTGGCGGGGAGCTGTTTTTT | CAPGTGFGGELFF
TRBJ2-5 | TRBD2 | TRBV5-1 | 16 | few | TGCGCCAGCAGCTCCGGACTAGCGGGGATCCTAGAGACCCAGTACTTC | CASSSGLAGILETQYF
TRBJ2-7 | . | TRBV6-2/TRBV6-3 | 17 | many | TGTGCCAGCAGTTACTCCCCTCAGGTAGGAGGGTACCACGAGCAGTACTTC | CASSYSPQVGGYHEQYF
TRBJ1-1 | . | TRBV7-6 | 16 | few | TGTGCCAGCAGCTTATTAGTGTCTCGGGAGAACACTGAAGCTTTCTTT | CASSLLVSRENTEAFF
TRBJ1-6 | TRBD1 | TRBV20-1 | 16 | . | TGCAGTGCTAGAGACCTATTGACAGGGGCTAATTCACCCCTCCACTTT | CSARDLLTGANSPLHF
TRBJ1-2 | . | TRBV29-1 | 12 | few | TGCAGCGTTGTAGTGACTGAGGCAGGCTACACCTTC | CSVVVTEAGYTF
TRBJ2-2 | . | TRBV6-5 | 13 | many | TGTGCCAGCAGGATATTGGAGGCCGGGGAGCTGTTTTTT | CASRILEAGELFF
TRBJ2-2 | . | TRBV6-2/TRBV6-3 | 12 | . | TGTGCCAGCATAAAGCGCACCGGGGAGCTGTTTTTT | CASIKRTGELFF
TRBJ2-7 | . | TRBV4-2 | 13 | few | TGTGCCAGCAGCCTCCTCCGGAATTACGAGCAGTACTTC | CASSLLRNYEQYF